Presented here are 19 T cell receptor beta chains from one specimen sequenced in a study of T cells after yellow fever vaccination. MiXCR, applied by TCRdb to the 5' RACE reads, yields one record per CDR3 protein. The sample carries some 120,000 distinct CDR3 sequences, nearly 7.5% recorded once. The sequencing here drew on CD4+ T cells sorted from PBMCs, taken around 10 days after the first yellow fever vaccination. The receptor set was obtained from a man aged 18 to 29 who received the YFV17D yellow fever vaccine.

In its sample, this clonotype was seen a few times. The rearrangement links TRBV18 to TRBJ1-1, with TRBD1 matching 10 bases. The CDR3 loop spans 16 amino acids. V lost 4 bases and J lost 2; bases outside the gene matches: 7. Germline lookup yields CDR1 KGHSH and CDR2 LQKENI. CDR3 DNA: TGTGCCAGCTCACGTACCGGGACAGGGGAAAACACTGAAGCTTTCTTT. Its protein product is CASSRTGTGENTEAFF.

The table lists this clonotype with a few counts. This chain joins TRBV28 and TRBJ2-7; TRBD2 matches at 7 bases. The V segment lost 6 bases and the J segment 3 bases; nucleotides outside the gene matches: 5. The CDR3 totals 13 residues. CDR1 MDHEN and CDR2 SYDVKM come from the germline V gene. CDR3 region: CASRGGIIYEQYV. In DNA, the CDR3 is TGTGCCAGCAGGGGGGGGATAATCTACGAGCAGTACGTC.

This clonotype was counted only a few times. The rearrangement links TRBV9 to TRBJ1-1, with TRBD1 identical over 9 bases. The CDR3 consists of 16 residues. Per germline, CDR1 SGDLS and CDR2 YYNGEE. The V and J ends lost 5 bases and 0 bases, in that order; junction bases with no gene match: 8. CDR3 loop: CASSPTGGLMNTEAFF. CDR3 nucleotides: TGTGCCAGCAGTCCAACAGGGGGCCTCATGAACACTGAAGCTTTCTTT. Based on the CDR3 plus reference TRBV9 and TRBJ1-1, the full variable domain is DSGVTQTPKHLITATGQRVTLRCSPRSGDLSVYWYQQSLDQGLQFLIQYYNGEERAKGNILERFSAQQFPDLHSELNLSSLELGDSALYFCASSPTGGLMNTEAFFGQGTRLTVV.

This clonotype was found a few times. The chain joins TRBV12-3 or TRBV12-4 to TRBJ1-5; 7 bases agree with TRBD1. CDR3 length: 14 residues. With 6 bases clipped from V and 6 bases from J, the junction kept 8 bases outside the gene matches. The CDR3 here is CASSQTGDAQPQHF. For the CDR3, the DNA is TGTGCCAGCAGCCAAACAGGGGATGCTCAGCCCCAGCATTTT.

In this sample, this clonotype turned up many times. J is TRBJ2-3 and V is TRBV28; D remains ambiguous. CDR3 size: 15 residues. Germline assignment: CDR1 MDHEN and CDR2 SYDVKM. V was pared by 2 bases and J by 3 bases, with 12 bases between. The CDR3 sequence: CASSLNPTKTDTQYF. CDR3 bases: TGTGCCAGCAGTTTAAACCCTACTAAGACAGATACGCAGTATTTT.

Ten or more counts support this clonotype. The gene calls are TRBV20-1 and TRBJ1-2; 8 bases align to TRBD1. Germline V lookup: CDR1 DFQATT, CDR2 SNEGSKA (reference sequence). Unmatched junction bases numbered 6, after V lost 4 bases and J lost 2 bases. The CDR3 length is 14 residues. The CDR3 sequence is CSATRTGQNYGYTF. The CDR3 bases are TGCAGTGCTACCCGGACAGGGCAAAACTATGGCTACACCTTC.

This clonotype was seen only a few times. As DNA, the CDR3 is TGTGCCAGCAGCGTTGACGGCTCCTATGGCTACACCTTC. It specifies CASSVDGSYGYTF. The chain joins TRBV5-4 to TRBJ1-2; D unclear. Germline values: CDR1 SGHNT, CDR2 YYREEE (reference sequence). V lost 4 bases and J 4 bases, leaving 11 bases between the germline ends. This CDR3 is 13 amino acids long.

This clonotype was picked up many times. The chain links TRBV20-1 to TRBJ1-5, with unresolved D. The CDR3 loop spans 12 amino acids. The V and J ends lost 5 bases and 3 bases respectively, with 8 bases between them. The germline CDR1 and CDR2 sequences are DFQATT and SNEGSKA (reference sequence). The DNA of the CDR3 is TGCAGTGCTGCCCAGCCCAATCAGCCCCAGCATTTT. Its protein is CSAAQPNQPQHF.

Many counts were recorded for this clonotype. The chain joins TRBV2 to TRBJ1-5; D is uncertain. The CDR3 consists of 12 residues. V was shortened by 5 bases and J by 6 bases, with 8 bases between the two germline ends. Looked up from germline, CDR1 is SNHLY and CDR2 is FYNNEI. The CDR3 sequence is CASSSLRQPQHF. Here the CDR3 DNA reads TGTGCCAGCAGTTCTCTCCGTCAGCCCCAGCATTTT.

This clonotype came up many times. The CDR3 coding sequence is TGCGCCAGCAGCCGCCGGGACAGGGGAGATACGCAGTATTTT. Its protein is CASSRRDRGDTQYF. V usage is TRBV4-3 and J usage is TRBJ2-3, with TRBD1 identical over 10 bases. The CDR3 length is 14 residues. Germline loops: CDR1 LGHNA, CDR2 YSLEER. Trimming at V came to 4 bases and at J to 5 bases, leaving 3 bases not matched to a gene.

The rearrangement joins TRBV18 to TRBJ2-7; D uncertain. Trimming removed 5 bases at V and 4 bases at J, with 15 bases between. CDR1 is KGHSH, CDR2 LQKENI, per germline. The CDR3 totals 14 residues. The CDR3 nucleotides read TGTGCCAGCTCATCCCCTGGGCACCCTTACGAGCAGTACGTC. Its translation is CASSSPGHPYEQYV.

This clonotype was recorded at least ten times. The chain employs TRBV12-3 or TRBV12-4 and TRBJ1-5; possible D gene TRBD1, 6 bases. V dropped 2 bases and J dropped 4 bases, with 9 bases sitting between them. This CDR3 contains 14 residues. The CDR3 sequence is CASSLLRGNQPQHF. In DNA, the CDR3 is TGTGCCAGCAGTTTACTTAGGGGGAATCAGCCCCAGCATTTT.

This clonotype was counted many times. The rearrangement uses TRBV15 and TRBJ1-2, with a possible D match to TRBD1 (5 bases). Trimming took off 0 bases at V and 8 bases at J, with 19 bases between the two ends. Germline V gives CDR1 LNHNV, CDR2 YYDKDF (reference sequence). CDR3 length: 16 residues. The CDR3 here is CATSREGFMLGEGYTF. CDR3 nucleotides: TGTGCCACCAGCAGAGAAGGTTTTATGTTGGGGGAAGGCTACACCTTC. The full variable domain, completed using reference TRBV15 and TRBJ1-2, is DAMVIQNPRYQVTQFGKPVTLSCSQTLNHNVMYWYQQKSSQAPKLLFHYYDKDFNNEADTPDNFQSRRPNTSFCFLDIRSPGLGDTAMYLCATSREGFMLGEGYTFGSGTRLTVV.

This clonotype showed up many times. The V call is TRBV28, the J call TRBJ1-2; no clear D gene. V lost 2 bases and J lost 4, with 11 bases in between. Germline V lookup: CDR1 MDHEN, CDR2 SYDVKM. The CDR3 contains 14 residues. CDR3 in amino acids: CASSLMYPLYGYTF. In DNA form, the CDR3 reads TGTGCCAGCAGTTTAATGTATCCCCTCTATGGCTACACCTTC.

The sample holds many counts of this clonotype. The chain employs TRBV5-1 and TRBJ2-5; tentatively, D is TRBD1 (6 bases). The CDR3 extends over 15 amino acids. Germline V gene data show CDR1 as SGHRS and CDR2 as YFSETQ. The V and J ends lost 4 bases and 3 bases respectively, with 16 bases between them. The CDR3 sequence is CASSAAGTQEETQYF. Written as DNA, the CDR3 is TGCGCCAGCAGCGCGGCCGGGACACAAGAAGAGACCCAGTACTTC.

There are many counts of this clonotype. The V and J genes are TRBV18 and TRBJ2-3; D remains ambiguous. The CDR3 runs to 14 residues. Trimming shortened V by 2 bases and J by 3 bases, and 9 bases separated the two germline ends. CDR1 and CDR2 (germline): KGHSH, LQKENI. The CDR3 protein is CASSPLPVTDTQYF. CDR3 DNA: TGTGCCAGCTCACCATTACCCGTGACAGATACGCAGTATTTT.

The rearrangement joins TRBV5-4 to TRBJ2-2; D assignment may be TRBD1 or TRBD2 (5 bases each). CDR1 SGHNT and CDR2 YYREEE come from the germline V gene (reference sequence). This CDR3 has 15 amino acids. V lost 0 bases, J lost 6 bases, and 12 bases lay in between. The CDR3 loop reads CASSLALGGSGELFF. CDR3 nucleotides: TGTGCCAGCAGCTTGGCCCTTGGGGGATCCGGGGAGCTGTTTTTT. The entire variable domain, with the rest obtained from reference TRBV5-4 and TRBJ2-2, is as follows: ETGVTQSPTHLIKTRGQQVTLRCSSQSGHNTVSWYQQALGQGPQFIFQYYREEENGRGNFPPRFSGLQFPNYSSELNVNALELDDSALYLCASSLALGGSGELFFGEGSRLTVL.

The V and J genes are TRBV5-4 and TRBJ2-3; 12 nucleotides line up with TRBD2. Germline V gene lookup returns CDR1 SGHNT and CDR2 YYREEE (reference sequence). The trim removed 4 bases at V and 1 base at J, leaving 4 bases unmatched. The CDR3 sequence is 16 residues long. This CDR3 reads CASSPRLAGGTDTQYF. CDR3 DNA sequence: TGTGCCAGCAGCCCCAGACTAGCGGGGGGCACAGATACGCAGTATTTT.

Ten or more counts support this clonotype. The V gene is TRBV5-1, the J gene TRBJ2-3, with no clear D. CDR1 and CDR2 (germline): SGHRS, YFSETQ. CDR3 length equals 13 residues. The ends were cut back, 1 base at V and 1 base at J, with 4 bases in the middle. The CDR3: CASSLPGTDTQYF. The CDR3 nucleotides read TGCGCCAGCAGCTTGCCCGGCACAGATACGCAGTATTTT.